This entry lists 14 T cell receptor beta chains sequenced from one sample in a study of vaccination effects on CD4 cells after COVID-19. Sequencing used immunoSEQ multiplex PCR; TCRdb keeps in-frame clones, though not all of them. The sample has 21,000 or so clones, 74% seen once. Viral peptide pools were used in the ViraFEST assay to expand antigen-specific CD4+ T cells, and sequencing came afterward. Subsequent to less than 13 days of culture, CD4+ T cells were isolated. By PCR, the person was confirmed to have had SARS-CoV-2 infection between March and December 2020. For these receptors, no antigen is known. This specimen consisted of CD4+ T cells from PBMCs cultured with a peptide pool, obtained before COVID-19 vaccination. The receptors shown here come from a human donor who had a prior SARS-CoV-2 infection.

The chain joins TRBV18 to TRBJ1-5; D unresolved. Trimming shortened V by 6 bases and J by 0 bases, and 9 bases separated the two germline ends. Looked up from germline, CDR1 is KGHSH and CDR2 is LQKENI. CDR3 length: 14 residues. CDR3 sequence: CASSPRDSNQPQHF. CDR3 sequence (DNA): TGTGCCAGCTCGCCCCGGGATAGCAATCAGCCCCAGCATTTT.

The V call is TRBV19, the J call TRBJ2-2; D is undetermined. The CDR3 runs to 13 residues. Germline CDR1 is LNHDA and CDR2 is SQIVND (reference sequence). Trimming took 7 bases from V and 7 from J, leaving 13 bases between them. The CDR3 here is CASTPIVGGELFF. CDR3 nucleotides: TGTGCCAGTACCCCCATCGTAGGCGGGGAGCTGTTTTTT.

The rearrangement links TRBV5-4 to TRBJ2-3; perhaps D is TRBD1 or TRBD2 (5 bases each). Trimming left V 6 bases short and J 1 base short, with 15 bases between. CDR1 is SGHNT and CDR2 is YYREEE in the germline V gene (reference sequence). The length of the CDR3 is 15 residues. CDR3: CASTPPGDRTDTQYF. CDR3 coding DNA: TGTGCCAGCACCCCTCCCGGGGACCGCACAGATACGCAGTATTTT.

The J gene is TRBJ2-7, the V gene TRBV6-2 or TRBV6-3; 15 nucleotides line up with TRBD2. J gave up 6 bases and V 4 bases, and 1 base lay outside the gene matches. This CDR3 region has 14 residues. Germline CDR1 reads MNHEY; CDR2 reads SVGEGT. The CDR3 loop is CASSLGLAGGEQYF. CDR3 nucleotides: TGTGCCAGCAGTTTGGGACTAGCGGGGGGCGAGCAGTACTTC.

This chain connects TRBV6-5 to TRBJ1-1; D uncertain. V lost 5 bases and J 1 base, leaving 14 bases between the germline ends. Germline loops: CDR1 MNHEY, CDR2 SVGAGI. This CDR3 comprises 15 residues. The CDR3 DNA reads as TGTGCCAGCAGTACACGACAAGGAGGGAACACTGAAGCTTTCTTT. Protein sequence: CASSTRQGGNTEAFF.

The V call is TRBV2, the J call TRBJ2-2; 11 nucleotides agree with TRBD2. The CDR3 extends over 18 amino acids. Per germline, CDR1 SNHLY and CDR2 FYNNEI. V lost 3 bases and J lost 7; bases outside the gene matches: 13. CDR3 nucleotides: TGTGCCAGCAGTGACCGCGGGGTAGCGGGGGGGCTGGTCGGGGAGCTGTTTTTT. It encodes CASSDRGVAGGLVGELFF.

The table lists this clone with a few counts. The chain joins TRBV12-5 to TRBJ1-2, with a tentative D call TRBD1 (5 bases). V was pared by 5 bases and J by 8 bases, with 15 bases between. Germline assignment: CDR1 LGHNT and CDR2 FRNRAP. The CDR3 consists of 13 residues. CDR3 DNA sequence: TGTGCTAGTGGTCGGGCCAGGGCAGGGGGCTACACCTTC. It specifies CASGRARAGGYTF.

J is TRBJ2-3 and V is TRBV10-3, with 8 bases aligning to TRBD1. The trim removed 6 bases at V and 5 bases at J, leaving 4 bases unmatched. Germline loops: CDR1 ENHRY, CDR2 SYGVKD. The length of the CDR3 is 13 residues. CDR3 in DNA: TGTGCCATCAGCGGACAGGGCTTAGATACGCAGTATTTT. Residues: CAISGQGLDTQYF.

The rearrangement links TRBV20-1 to TRBJ2-1; possible D gene TRBD2, 5 bases. V was cut by 4 bases and J by 8 bases, with 24 bases left in between. From germline, CDR1 is DFQATT and CDR2 SNEGSKA (reference sequence). CDR3 length equals 16 residues. The CDR3 region has the DNA TGCAGTGCTACTGACCCCGGTAACACGAGCGGAGATGAGCAGTTCTTC. Translating gives CSATDPGNTSGDEQFF.

The chain uses TRBV11-3 and TRBJ1-3; D ambiguous. CDR1 and CDR2 (germline): SGHNT, YENEEA. Trimming stripped 3 bases from V and 4 bases from J, with 10 bases between. The CDR3 consists of 14 residues. The CDR3 sequence: CASSFWESGNTIYF. In DNA, the CDR3 is TGTGCCAGCAGCTTTTGGGAATCAGGAAACACCATATATTTT.

The chain has TRBV9 and TRBJ1-3; 8 bases are shared with TRBD1. The CDR3 is 16 amino acids. Germline CDR1 reads SGDLS; CDR2 reads YYNGEE. Trimming at V came to 3 bases and at J to 0 bases, leaving 5 bases not matched to a gene. The CDR3 region is CASSGYRGGSGNTIYF. The CDR3, as DNA: TGTGCCAGCAGCGGTTACAGGGGGGGCTCTGGAAACACCATATATTTT.

The rearrangement joins TRBV4-2 to TRBJ2-1; 10 positions agree with TRBD2. CDR1 LGHNA and CDR2 YNFKEQ come from the germline V gene. This CDR3 is built from 15 residues. Losses at the gene ends were 4 bases for V and 10 bases for J; bases not matched to a gene: 10. In nucleotides, the CDR3 is TGTGCCAGCAGCCCAGGAGGGCTAGCGGGAGAAGAGCAGTTCTTC. Translated: CASSPGGLAGEEQFF.

This rearrangement joins TRBV9 to TRBJ2-7; 8 nucleotides agree with TRBD1. The CDR3 has 15 amino acids. Germline CDR1 is SGDLS and CDR2 is YYNGEE. V lost 4 bases, J lost 0 bases, and 6 bases stayed unmatched. DNA of the CDR3: TGTGCCAGCAGCTCAGAGGGACAGGCCTCCTACGAGCAGTACTTC. Translated, it gives CASSSEGQASYEQYF.

The chain is built from TRBV7-9 and TRBJ1-1; 8 bases line up with TRBD1. CDR3 length equals 15 residues. V trimming: 1 base; J trimming: 5 bases; junction bases outside the gene matches: 6. CDR1 is SEHNR, CDR2 FQNEAQ, per germline (reference sequence). The CDR3 DNA reads TGTGCCAGCAGCTTAGGGGCAGGGGGCGGGACTGAAGCTTTCTTT. Translation: CASSLGAGGGTEAFF. The entire variable domain, with the rest obtained from reference TRBV7-9 and TRBJ1-1, is as follows: DTGVSQNPRHKITKRGQNVTFRCDPISEHNRLYWYRQTLGQGPEFLTYFQNEAQLEKSRLLSDRFSAERPKGSFSTLEIQRTEQGDSAMYLCASSLGAGGGTEAFFGQGTRLTVV.